This is a list of T cell receptor beta chains from one sample in a study of T-cell memory formation after mild COVID-19. TCRdb re-called the 5' RACE reads through MiXCR, storing one row per CDR3 protein. The sample comprises about 560,000 distinct CDR3 sequences, approximately 18% of which are singletons, and around 12% rests with the top ten. The sequenced material came from PBMCs or a T cell subset sorted from them (not recorded which). These receptors all stem from an adult woman who had mild COVID-19 (a few samples of this study predate the infection). Cell type and time point are not known. The CDR3 runs from the conserved cysteine through the conserved F or W. D genes are given only for firm matches. The size field is filled for only some rows; it gives once, few, many or a size class.

TGTGCCTCAAACAACGGGGGAAGCTACGAGCAGTACTTC	CASNNGGSYEQYF	.	.	TRBV10-3	TRBJ2-7	13
TGCAGTGCTATAGGAGACACTGAAGCTTTCTTT	CSAIGDTEAFF	.	few	TRBV20-1	TRBJ1-1	11
TGTGCCAGCAGCCAACGGATTAGGACACGGACAGATACGCAGTATTTT	CASSQRIRTRTDTQYF	.	many	TRBV4-2	TRBJ2-3	16
TGTGCCTCCTCCACTACGGGGGGGGGAAATAATGAAAAACTGTTTTTT	CASSTTGGGNNEKLFF	.	.	TRBV25-1	TRBJ1-4	16
TGCAGTGCTAGAGTTGGTTGGGAGGAGCAGTTCTTC	CSARVGWEEQFF	.	few	TRBV20-1	TRBJ2-1	12
TGTGCCAGCAGCCTCATCGTGTCCGACGAGCAGTACTTC	CASSLIVSDEQYF	.	.	TRBV7-3	TRBJ2-7	13
TGTGCCAGCAGCGGGGACAGGGTCCGCTCGAACACCGGGGAGCTGTTTTTT	CASSGDRVRSNTGELFF	TRBD1	.	TRBV2	TRBJ2-2	17
TGTGCCAGCAGCCTCTCCGAATTCTACGAGCAGTACTTC	CASSLSEFYEQYF	.	few	TRBV7-9	TRBJ2-7	13
TGTGCCAGCAGCCCCACCGGGACAGGGGCGCCCTACGAGCAGTACTTC	CASSPTGTGAPYEQYF	TRBD1	few	TRBV13	TRBJ2-7	16
TGTGCCAGCAGTAAAGACCCGAGCTACAATGAGCAGTTCTTC	CASSKDPSYNEQFF	.	.	TRBV12-3/TRBV12-4	TRBJ2-1	14
TGTGCCAGCAGTGAGGCTGGGGGGGAAACCGGGGAGCTGTTTTTT	CASSEAGGETGELFF	TRBD2	.	TRBV6-1	TRBJ2-2	15
TGTGCCAGCAGCCCCTCCGGGGGCTGGAATGAGCAGTTCTTC	CASSPSGGWNEQFF	.	.	TRBV7-3	TRBJ2-1	14
TGTGCCACCAGTGATATCGGGTTCGATACGCAGTATTTT	CATSDIGFDTQYF	.	.	TRBV24-1	TRBJ2-3	13
TGTGCCAGCTTTCCACAGACGAACACTGAAGCTTTCTTT	CASFPQTNTEAFF	.	few	TRBV18	TRBJ1-1	13
TGTGCCAGCAGCACCACAGGGGAGAACACTGAAGCTTTCTTT	CASSTTGENTEAFF	TRBD1	few	TRBV7-2	TRBJ1-1	14
TGCGCCAGCAGCCAAGAACCAGCTAGCGCCAGCACAGATACGCAGTATTTT	CASSQEPASASTDTQYF	.	few	TRBV4-1	TRBJ2-3	17
TGTGCCTGGAGTAGGGGAAATAACTATGGCTACACCTTC	CAWSRGNNYGYTF	.	.	TRBV30	TRBJ1-2	13
TGTGCCAGCAGCCAGGAGGTGCGGCAGAGGGAGAACACCGGGGAGCTGTTTTTT	CASSQEVRQRENTGELFF	.	.	TRBV3-2	TRBJ2-2	18
TGTGCCAGCAGCCCATCTGGGACAGGGGGTCGTTATGGCTACACCTTC	CASSPSGTGGRYGYTF	TRBD1	.	TRBV6-5	TRBJ1-2	16
TGTGCCAGTAGTATTTTCCTGGGGACTGAAGCTTTCTTT	CASSIFLGTEAFF	.	few	TRBV19	TRBJ1-1	13
TGTGCCAGCAGCCAAGGAGATCGAGCAGCTAATGAAAAACTGTTTTTT	CASSQGDRAANEKLFF	.	.	TRBV3-1	TRBJ1-4	16
TGTGCCAGCAGCTTAGTGGGGACTAGCGGAGATACGCAGTATTTT	CASSLVGTSGDTQYF	TRBD2	few	TRBV7-9	TRBJ2-3	15
TGTGCCAGCGTGAGCGGTGGGAGGGCCGGCAATGAGCAGTTCTTC	CASVSGGRAGNEQFF	TRBD2	.	TRBV6-6	TRBJ2-1	15
TGTGCCAGCAGTCCCAGAAATCCGGGACTAGCGGGCCCCAGCACAGGGACGCAGTATTTT	CASSPRNPGLAGPSTGTQYF	TRBD2	few	TRBV7-6	TRBJ2-3	20
TGTGCCAGCAGTCCAGACTTGGTTCCTTCCGATACGCAGTATTTT	CASSPDLVPSDTQYF	.	.	TRBV7-3	TRBJ2-3	15
TGCGCCAGCAGCTTGGTTGGGACAGGTGGGAACACCGGGGAGCTGTTTTTT	CASSLVGTGGNTGELFF	TRBD1	.	TRBV5-1	TRBJ2-2	17
TGCGCCAGCAGCCAAGATCGCGTAGCGGGGGGGGCGGCAGATACGCAGTATTTT	CASSQDRVAGGAADTQYF	TRBD2	few	TRBV4-1	TRBJ2-3	18
TGCAGTGCTGAGTGGACTAGCCCAGATACGCAGTATTTT	CSAEWTSPDTQYF	TRBD2	.	TRBV20-1	TRBJ2-3	13
TGTGCCACCGAGGCGGCCAGGGGGATCTCAGGCTACACCTTC	CATEAARGISGYTF	TRBD1	.	TRBV25-1	TRBJ1-2	14
TGTGCCAGCAGCTTAGATTCGGGTTCAGGGTACTACGAGCAGTACTTC	CASSLDSGSGYYEQYF	.	few	TRBV11-2	TRBJ2-7	16
TGCAGTGCCAGGACGGACACCGGGGAGCTGTTTTTT	CSARTDTGELFF	.	.	TRBV20-1	TRBJ2-2	12
TGTGCCAGCACACAAGCGGGAGGAGATACGCAGTATTTT	CASTQAGGDTQYF	TRBD2	.	TRBV9	TRBJ2-3	13